This T cell receptor (beta chain) was identified in a study of cytomegalovirus exposure and HLA in healthy donors. Study-level findings and limits: TCR beta chains numbering roughly 150 were designated cytomegalovirus-associated.

Details on this clone: Its target is unknown.

Germline-derived CDR1 and CDR2 are MNHEY and SMNVEV (reference sequence). V gave up 5 bases and J gave up 9 bases, with 16 bases separating them. The CDR3 totals 13 residues. PCR was performed using 60 Vbeta and 13 Jbeta primers. Assay: immunoSEQ multiplex PCR; the TCRdb copy retains only in-frame clones and omits some. Of some 130,000 clones detected, 80% appear once; the ten largest clones hold around 2%. The J gene is TRBJ2-5, the V gene TRBV27, with D possibly TRBD2 on 5 matching bases. Sequencing input: PBMCs. This TCR was recovered from a man aged 25-45 years in good health and CMV-seronegative. The CDR3 region is CASSVGWAGAQYF. Here the CDR3 DNA reads TGTGCCAGCAGTGTTGGGTGGGCCGGGGCCCAGTACTTC.